This entry lists 22 T cell receptor beta chains sequenced from one sample in a study of control samples from healthy donors and cancer patients (dated by TCRdb to between 2020 and 2021). Library method: the immunoSEQ multiplex PCR assay. What TCRdb holds here is the immuneACCESS table cut down to in-frame rearrangements. Part of the clones is not present; checked against another copy, under half of the missing clones reflect an unresolved V gene, and the others are unexplained. The sample table lists approximately 100,000 clones, 80% to 90% of them with a count of one. 7.8% of the sample is in the top ten clones. The sequenced sample was blood. The receptors shown here come from a man aged 25 to 40 in good health.

J is TRBJ2-7 and V is TRBV19, with 7 nucleotides matching TRBD1. Germline CDR1 is LNHDA and CDR2 is SQIVND (reference sequence). Germline trimming cut 8 bases from V and 3 bases from J; bases unmatched to any gene: 4. This CDR3 spans 12 amino acids. The CDR3 sequence: CASEGAGYEQYF. Here the CDR3 DNA reads TGTGCCAGTGAGGGGGCAGGCTACGAGCAGTACTTC.

The chain uses TRBV11-3 and TRBJ2-4; 8 positions agree with TRBD1. The germline CDR1 and CDR2 sequences are SGHNT and YENEEA. V lost 5 bases, J lost 0 bases, and 6 bases stayed unmatched. CDR3 length equals 16 residues. This CDR3 reads CASSPGQGAAKNIQYF. Here the CDR3 DNA reads TGTGCCAGCAGCCCAGGACAGGGCGCAGCCAAAAACATTCAGTACTTC.

This clone was seen only once. V is TRBV9 and J is TRBJ2-1; 14 bases fit TRBD2. The germline V gene has CDR1 SGDLS and CDR2 YYNGEE. The CDR3 has 17 residues. The V and J ends lost 2 bases and 5 bases, in that order; junction bases with no gene match: 6. CDR3 in amino acids: CASSVISTSGRDNEQFF. In DNA form, the CDR3 reads TGTGCCAGCAGCGTCATCTCGACTAGCGGGAGGGACAATGAGCAGTTCTTC.

This clone has only one observation. The chain recombines TRBV7-9 with TRBJ2-1, with TRBD1 matching over 7 bases. Per the germline V gene, CDR1 is SEHNR and CDR2 is FQNEAQ (reference sequence). V gave up 5 bases and J gave up 5 bases; unmatched junction bases: 9. The CDR3 loop spans 15 amino acids. CDR3 amino acids: CASSPRQGADNEQFF. The CDR3 region has the DNA TGTGCCAGCAGCCCCCGACAGGGAGCCGACAATGAGCAGTTCTTC.

V gene TRBV12-3 or TRBV12-4 combines with J gene TRBJ1-5; perhaps TRBD1 as D (5 bases). CDR3 size: 12 residues. The germline V and J ends were trimmed by 5 bases and 6 bases, with 8 bases remaining between them. The CDR3 bases are TGTGCCAGCAGTGACAGCGGTCAGCCCCAGCATTTT. Its translation is CASSDSGQPQHF.

The DNA for the CDR3 is TGTGCCAGTAATACTGAGTTACCTTACTCTGGGGCCAACGTCCTGACTTTC. It is translated as CASNTELPYSGANVLTF. The chain recombines TRBV19 with TRBJ2-6; no clear D. V shed 7 bases and J shed 0 bases, with 16 bases lying between them. The CDR3 is 17 residues long. Germline CDR1 is LNHDA and CDR2 is SQIVND (reference sequence).

The chain couples TRBV6-2 or TRBV6-3 to TRBJ1-2, with D perhaps matching TRBD1 (6 bases). This CDR3 comprises 16 residues. V dropped 0 bases and J dropped 4 bases, with 15 bases sitting between them. The germline CDR1 and CDR2 sequences are MNHEY and SVGEGT. In DNA, the CDR3 is TGTGCCAGCAGTTACTCGATGGTGCAGGGGAGCTATGGCTACACCTTC. It specifies CASSYSMVQGSYGYTF.

The chain carries TRBV2 and TRBJ2-7, with 9 bases lining up with TRBD2. The CDR3 spans 15 residues. V lost 8 bases and J lost 1; bases outside the gene matches: 9. CDR1 and CDR2 (germline): SNHLY, FYNNEI. CDR3 loop: CASDPGTSRSYEQYV. CDR3 coding DNA: TGTGCCAGCGACCCCGGGACTAGCAGGTCCTACGAGCAGTACGTC.

The chain carries TRBV10-1 and TRBJ2-3; D ambiguous. This CDR3 has 17 amino acids. The V end lost 3 bases, the J end lost 1 base, and 17 bases lay between the germline ends. CDR1 is WNHNN and CDR2 is SYGVQD in the germline V gene (reference sequence). The CDR3 loop is CASSDAENLVGTDTQYF. CDR3 DNA: TGCGCCAGCAGTGACGCGGAAAACCTGGTCGGCACAGATACGCAGTATTTT.

In its sample, this clone ranks as hyperexpanded (1% or more). V and J are TRBV19 and TRBJ1-2; D uncertain. V lost 0 bases to trimming and J lost 2 bases, with 16 bases between them. Per the germline V gene, CDR1 is LNHDA and CDR2 is SQIVND (reference sequence). The CDR3 sequence is 17 residues long. The DNA for the CDR3 is TGTGCCAGTAGTATAGATCTTCAGAGTGGAGGGAACTATGGCTACACCTTC. It is translated as CASSIDLQSGGNYGYTF.

The genes are TRBV6-6 and TRBJ1-3; D uncertain. V was cut by 0 bases and J by 3 bases, with 3 bases left in between. Germline-derived CDR1 and CDR2 are MNHNY and SVGAGI (reference sequence). The CDR3 is 13 residues long. The CDR3 DNA reads as TGTGCCAGCAGTTACTCAGGTGGAAACACCATATATTTT. Protein sequence: CASSYSGGNTIYF.

As regards this clone: The junction shows a germline mismatch at one end, possibly a read error. The chain employs TRBV6-5 and TRBJ2-1; 8 bases agree with TRBD2. Germline CDR1 reads MNHEY; CDR2 reads SVGAGI. The CDR3 consists of 13 residues. Here the CDR3 DNA reads TGTACCAGCACTAGCGGACTGAATAATGAGCAGTTCTTC. This encodes CTSTSGLNNEQFF.

The chain combines TRBV11-2 with TRBJ1-1; D not certain. V shed 3 bases and J shed 5 bases, with 13 bases lying between them. The CDR3 spans 14 residues. Germline loops: CDR1 SGHAT, CDR2 FQNNGV. The CDR3 nucleotides are TGTGCCAGCAGCTTTTACGCAGGCCAAACTGAAGCTTTCTTT. Its translation is CASSFYAGQTEAFF.

The genes are TRBV28 and TRBJ2-7; TRBD1 or TRBD2 may be the D gene (6 bases each). CDR1 is MDHEN, CDR2 SYDVKM, per germline. CDR3 size: 12 residues. V was shortened by 3 bases and J by 8 bases, with 11 bases between the two germline ends. CDR3 sequence reads: CASSFPGAQQYF. CDR3 DNA: TGTGCCAGCAGTTTCCCGGGGGCGCAGCAGTACTTC. Supplemented by reference TRBV28 and TRBJ2-7, the full variable domain reads DVKVTQSSRYLVKRTGEKVFLECVQDMDHENMFWYRQDPGLGLRLIYFSYDVKMKEKGDIPEGYSVSREKKERFSLILESASTNQTSMYLCASSFPGAQQYFGPGTRLTVT.

The J gene is TRBJ1-3, the V gene TRBV3-1 (or the pseudogene TRBV3-2); TRBD1 agrees at 8 bases. After removal of 5 bases from V and 2 bases from J, the junction contained 2 bases not matched to a gene. Germline CDR1 and CDR2: LGHDT and YNNKEL (reference sequence). This CDR3 comprises 14 residues. Written as DNA, the CDR3 is TGTGCCAGCAGCAAGACAGGGGCTGGAAACACCATATATTTT. Translation: CASSKTGAGNTIYF.

This clone was observed a few times. This chain uses TRBV18 with TRBJ1-1; the D is unclear. V shed 3 bases and J shed 0 bases, with 14 bases lying between them. Germline CDR1 is KGHSH and CDR2 is LQKENI. This CDR3 spans 16 amino acids. The CDR3 reads CASSPSPILVNTEAFF. The CDR3 DNA follows: TGTGCCAGCTCACCCTCTCCTATTCTGGTGAACACTGAAGCTTTCTTT.

This clone occurred once. This chain connects TRBV7-9 to TRBJ1-5, with 8 bases fitting TRBD1. The CDR3 totals 13 residues. V lost 5 bases and J lost 6; bases outside the gene matches: 3. The germline CDR1 and CDR2 sequences are SEHNR and FQNEAQ (reference sequence). The CDR3 region is CASSTTGVQPQHF. The CDR3 DNA reads as TGTGCCAGCAGCACGACAGGGGTTCAGCCCCAGCATTTT. Looking up the rest from reference TRBV7-9 and TRBJ1-5 gives the full variable domain: DTGVSQNPRHKITKRGQNVTFRCDPISEHNRLYWYRQTLGQGPEFLTYFQNEAQLEKSRLLSDRFSAERPKGSFSTLEIQRTEQGDSAMYLCASSTTGVQPQHFGDGTRLSIL.

CDR3: CASSQGPDTQYF. CDR3 DNA: TGTGCCAGCAGTCAGGGACCAGATACGCAGTATTTT. The V call is TRBV6-5, the J call TRBJ2-3; perhaps D is TRBD1 or TRBD2 (5 bases each). Germline V gene sequence: CDR1 MNHEY, CDR2 SVGAGI. The CDR3 sequence is 12 residues long. V was trimmed by 5 bases and J by 4 bases, leaving 7 bases between them.

Written as DNA, the CDR3 is TGTGCCAGCTCACCGGGACAGAGCTCTGGAAACACCATATATTTT. It encodes CASSPGQSSGNTIYF. The V call is TRBV18, the J call TRBJ1-3, with TRBD1 identical over 7 bases. In germline, CDR1 is KGHSH, CDR2 LQKENI. The V segment lost 3 bases and the J segment 0 bases; nucleotides outside the gene matches: 2. This CDR3 spans 15 amino acids.

J is TRBJ1-5 and V is TRBV7-2; 7 bases are a match to TRBD1. This CDR3 is built from 14 residues. Trimming cost V 5 bases and J 2 bases; bases outside gene matches: 3. Per the germline V gene, CDR1 is SGHTA and CDR2 is FQGNSA. The CDR3 sequence is CASSITGGNQPQHF. The CDR3 DNA reads TGTGCCAGCAGCATTACAGGGGGCAATCAGCCCCAGCATTTT.

The rearrangement joins TRBV24-1 to TRBJ2-2; no definite D call. Trimming removed 1 base at V and 1 base at J, with 6 bases between. This CDR3 is 15 amino acids long. CDR1 and CDR2 from the germline V gene are KGHDR and SFDVKD. CDR3 DNA: TGTGCCACCAGTGATTTCGCAGTGAACACCGGGGAGCTGTTTTTT. This sequence encodes CATSDFAVNTGELFF.

V gene TRBV28 combines with J gene TRBJ2-1; D gene unclear. The CDR3 is made up of 12 amino acids. V was clipped by 4 bases and J by 8 bases, with 9 bases between them. In germline, CDR1 is MDHEN, CDR2 SYDVKM. This CDR3 reads CASSSLVHEQFF. The CDR3 DNA follows: TGTGCCAGCAGTTCCTTAGTGCATGAGCAGTTCTTC.